This T cell receptor beta chain originates from a study of T cells in Graves' hyperthyroidism and ophthalmopathy. Points on this clonotype: No antigen is known for it.

V gave up 0 bases and J gave up 4 bases, with 13 bases separating them. Germline-derived CDR1 and CDR2 are GTSNPN and SVGIG (reference sequence). The CDR3 runs to 14 residues. On the basis of clinical symptoms, serum thyroxine and TRAb, thyroid ultrasound and orbital computed tomography, diagnoses were made. Amplified regions were TCR beta CDR3 sequences from RNA transcripts. With the HTBI primer set, the TCR CDR3 went through a first round of RT-PCR. Via MiXCR, TCRdb re-called the multiplex PCR reads, giving one row per CDR3 protein. Among around 300,000 distinct CDR3 sequences listed, over 11% were seen once. General study results and limits: Stable hyperthyroidism was separated from ophthalmopathy by a model based on 13 V-J features. Ophthalmopathy was identified by the model a median around 6.3 months ahead of onset.

Input material: blood. The TCR was taken from a woman aged 25 to 39 with Graves' hyperthyroidism. The V gene is TRBV30, the J gene TRBJ2-7; either TRBD1 or TRBD2 may fit D (5 bases each). Written as DNA, the CDR3 is TGTGCCTGGAGTGTAGGGGACGGTTTATACGAGCAGTACTTC. As protein: CAWSVGDGLYEQYF.